The rows below give T cell receptor beta chains drawn from one sample of a study of shared clonotypes between healthy human individuals. The method was immunoSEQ multiplex PCR; TCRdb's version includes in-frame clones alone and lacks a portion of them. Found here are 800,000 to 950,000 clones, roughly 96% of them singletons; the top ten hold 0.2% to 0.25%. Sequenced sample: naive CD8+ T cells sorted from blood. Receptors originate from a man aged 25-45 years in good health. CDR3s include the opening cysteine and the closing phenylalanine or tryptophan. The D gene is left open where the match is weak.

D gene | V gene | CDR3 protein
. | TRBV30 | CACSRSSSYNEQFF
TRBD2 | TRBV7-2 | CASSPTSGRASLSNEQFF
. | TRBV27 | CASSLSPAGPETQYF
. | TRBV11-2 | CASSPYEGGRETQYF
. | TRBV6-1 | CASSDSGAAGELFF
. | TRBV27 | CASSTGFYEQYF
. | TRBV9 | CASSASGILETQYF
. | TRBV2 | CASRAGKLFF
TRBD1 | TRBV27 | CASSLLNPGGQGVYYGYTF
TRBD1 | TRBV5-1 | CASSLGAVQGGRETQYF
TRBD1 | TRBV4-1 | CASSQDNRGVYEQYF
. | TRBV7-6 | CASSAQMNTEAFF
TRBD1 | TRBV15 | CATSRDRANRGHEQFF
. | TRBV27 | CASSTKGVDNQPQHF
. | TRBV27 | CASSFGRRYEQYF
. | TRBV11-2 | CASSFQGSSYEQYF
. | TRBV7-2 | CASSLPPGGYSYEQYF
TRBD1 | TRBV7-9 | CASSLTDRAGTGELFF
. | TRBV14 | CASSQVSEPLEGANVLTF
. | TRBV7-9 | CASSFSGVGEQYF
TRBD1 | TRBV5-1 | CASSLGRTGPHEQYF
. | TRBV9 | CASSVDRDNEQFF
. | TRBV20-1 | CSALAYEQYF
TRBD1 | TRBV28 | CASSRMDRAAFF
TRBD1 | TRBV5-1 | CASSLVIGTAQEELFF
. | TRBV6-5 | CASSYKGDNEAFF
. | TRBV11-2 | CASSLTAMNTEAFF
. | TRBV7-2 | CASSLSYEQFF
TRBD2 | TRBV4-1 | CASSLLQVEGTTYEQYF
. | TRBV27 | CASSLGAPYEQYF